This TCR beta chain was identified in a study of OX40 agonist ivuxolimab in advanced cancers. Overall study context: From about 23 to 85 years was the age range, with a mean of 60 years, and around 84% were male. Findings and caveats of the study: Those patients achieving a partial response at 0.1-3.0 mg/kg showed among the lowest clonal expansion.

Trimming stripped 3 bases from V and 0 bases from J, with 9 bases between. Per germline, CDR1 MDHEN and CDR2 SYDVKM. There are 14 residues in the CDR3. This clone showed up just once. No antigen is known for it. Profiling relied on immunoSEQ multiplex PCR, and the TCRdb table lists in-frame clones only, not all of them. The sample includes about 12,000 clones, around 80% seen only once; the top ten take more than 20%. This clonotype was obtained from an adult with an advanced solid tumor such as melanoma, head and neck, liver or kidney cancer. The chain couples TRBV28 to TRBJ2-7, with D tentatively TRBD1 or TRBD2 (5 bases each). The material sequenced was CD4+ or CD8+ T cells sorted from blood, taken in a trial of the OX40 agonist ivuxolimab. The CDR3 region has the DNA TGTGCCAGCAGTTTCCCAGGGAGCTCCTACGAGCAGTACTTC. The encoded protein is CASSFPGSSYEQYF.